This T cell receptor (beta chain) appears in the sequencing data of a study of blood T cell repertoires in COVID-19. Profiled with immunoSEQ multiplex PCR; TCRdb holds only in-frame clones, not every one. The table records some 490,000 clones, less than 90% of them present only once. The CDR3 runs 16 residues. The germline V gene has CDR1 SGHRS and CDR2 YFSETQ. V dropped 4 bases and J dropped 5; count of bases not matched to a gene: 9. The chain combines TRBV5-1 with TRBJ2-3; 11 bases map to TRBD2. Sequencing was performed on PBMCs or T cells enriched from blood (not recorded which). This TCR derives from a woman aged 55-70 years who had recovered from COVID-19. CDR3 DNA: TGCGCCAGCAGCCTAGCGGGGGGTCCCGCGGGAGATACGCAGTATTTT. Amino acid sequence: CASSLAGGPAGDTQYF.